This TCR beta chain was documented in a study of cytomegalovirus exposure and HLA in healthy donors. Whole-study context: A later analysis reported the same platform for the roughly 110 validation repertoires and the approximately 670 first-cohort repertoires. Whole-study results and caveats: A few CMV-associated chains proved CMV antigen-specific in vitro. Among TCR beta chains, those listed as cytomegalovirus-associated numbered over 150.

TCRdb's table, derived via immunoSEQ multiplex PCR, lists solely in-frame clones and lacks some. The sample has 70,000 or so clones; approximately 90% are singletons. On this clone itself: The antigen is not known.

The CDR3 is made up of 16 amino acids. V was trimmed by 4 bases and J by 2 bases, leaving 17 bases between them. Germline V lookup: CDR1 MGHRA, CDR2 YSYEKL. The clonotype comes from a man between 18 and 29 years old in good health and CMV-seronegative. The sample taken for sequencing was PBMCs. J is TRBJ1-2 and V is TRBV4-1; D remains ambiguous. The CDR3 coding sequence is TGCGCCAGCAGCCGATTAATCGTACAGAGAAACTATGGCTACACCTTC. Translating it yields CASSRLIVQRNYGYTF.